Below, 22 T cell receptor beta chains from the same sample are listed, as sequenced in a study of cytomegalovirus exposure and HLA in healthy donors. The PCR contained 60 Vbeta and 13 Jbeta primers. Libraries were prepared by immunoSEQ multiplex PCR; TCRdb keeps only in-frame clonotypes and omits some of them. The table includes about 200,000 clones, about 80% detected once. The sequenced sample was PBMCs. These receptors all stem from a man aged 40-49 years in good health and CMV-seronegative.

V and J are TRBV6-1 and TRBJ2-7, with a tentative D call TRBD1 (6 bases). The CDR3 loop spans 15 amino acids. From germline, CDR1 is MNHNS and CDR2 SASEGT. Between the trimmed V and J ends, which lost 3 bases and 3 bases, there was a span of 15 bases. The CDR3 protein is CASSDNEDSLYEQYF. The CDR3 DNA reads TGTGCCAGCAGTGATAATGAGGACAGCCTCTACGAGCAGTACTTC.

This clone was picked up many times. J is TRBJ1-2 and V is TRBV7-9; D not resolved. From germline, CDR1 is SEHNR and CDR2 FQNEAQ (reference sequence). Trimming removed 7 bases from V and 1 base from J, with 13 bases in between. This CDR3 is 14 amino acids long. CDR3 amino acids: CASNLGEFNYGYTF. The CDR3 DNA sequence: TGTGCCAGCAACTTGGGCGAATTTAACTATGGCTACACCTTC.

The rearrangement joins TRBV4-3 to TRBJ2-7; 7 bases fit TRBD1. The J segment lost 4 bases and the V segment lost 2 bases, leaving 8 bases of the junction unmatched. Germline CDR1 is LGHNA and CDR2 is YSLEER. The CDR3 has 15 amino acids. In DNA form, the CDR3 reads TGCGCCAGCAGCCAACATTACAGGGGACGGTACGAGCAGTACTTC. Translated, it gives CASSQHYRGRYEQYF.

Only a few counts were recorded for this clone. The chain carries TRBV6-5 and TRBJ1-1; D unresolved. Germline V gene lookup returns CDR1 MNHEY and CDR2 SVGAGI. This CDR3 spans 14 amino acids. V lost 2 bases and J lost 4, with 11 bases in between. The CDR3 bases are TGTGCCAGCAGTTACGACGAGGGTAGCACTGAAGCTTTCTTT. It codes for CASSYDEGSTEAFF.

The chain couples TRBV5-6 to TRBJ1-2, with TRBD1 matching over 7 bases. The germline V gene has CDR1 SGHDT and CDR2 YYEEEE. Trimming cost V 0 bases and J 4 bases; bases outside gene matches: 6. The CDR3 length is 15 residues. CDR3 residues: CASSLGQGVIYGYTF. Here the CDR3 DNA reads TGTGCCAGCAGCTTGGGGCAGGGGGTGATCTATGGCTACACCTTC.

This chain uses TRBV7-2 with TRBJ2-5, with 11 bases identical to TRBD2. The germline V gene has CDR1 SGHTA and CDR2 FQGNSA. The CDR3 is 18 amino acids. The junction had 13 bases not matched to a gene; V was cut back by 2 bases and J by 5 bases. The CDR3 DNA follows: TGTGCCAGCAGCTTAAAGTACCTAGCGGGGGGCCGGGGCGAGACCCAGTACTTC. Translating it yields CASSLKYLAGGRGETQYF.

CDR3 DNA sequence: TGTGCCAGCAGCCTCGGGTATAACACCATATATTTT. Translating it yields CASSLGYNTIYF. V usage is TRBV7-6 and J usage is TRBJ1-3, with no clear D. CDR1 and CDR2 (germline): SGHVS, FNYEAQ. The CDR3 length is 12 residues. Trimming took off 5 bases at V and 7 bases at J, with 9 bases between the two ends.

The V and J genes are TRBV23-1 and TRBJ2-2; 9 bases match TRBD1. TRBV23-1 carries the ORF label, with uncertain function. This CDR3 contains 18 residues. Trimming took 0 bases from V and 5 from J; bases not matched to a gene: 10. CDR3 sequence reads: CASSQSYRTGEMTGELFF. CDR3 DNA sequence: TGCGCCAGCAGTCAATCGTACCGGACAGGGGAAATGACCGGGGAGCTGTTTTTT.

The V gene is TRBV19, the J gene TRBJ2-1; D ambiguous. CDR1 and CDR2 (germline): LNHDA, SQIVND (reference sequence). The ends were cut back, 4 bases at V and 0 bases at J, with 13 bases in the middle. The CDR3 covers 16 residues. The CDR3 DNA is TGTGCCAGTAGTAGCCATTCGGCTAGCTCCTACAATGAGCAGTTCTTC. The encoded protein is CASSSHSASSYNEQFF.

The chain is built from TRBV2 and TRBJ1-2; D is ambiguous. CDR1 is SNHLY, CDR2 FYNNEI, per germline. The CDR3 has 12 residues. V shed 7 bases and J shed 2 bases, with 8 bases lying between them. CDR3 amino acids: CASTDLNYGYTF. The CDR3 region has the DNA TGTGCCAGCACCGACTTGAACTATGGCTACACCTTC. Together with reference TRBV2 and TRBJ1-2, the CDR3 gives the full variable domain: EPEVTQTPSHQVTQMGQEVILRCVPISNHLYFYWYRQILGQKVEFLVSFYNNEISEKSEIFDDQFSVERPDGSNFTLKIRSTKLEDSAMYFCASTDLNYGYTFGSGTRLTVV.

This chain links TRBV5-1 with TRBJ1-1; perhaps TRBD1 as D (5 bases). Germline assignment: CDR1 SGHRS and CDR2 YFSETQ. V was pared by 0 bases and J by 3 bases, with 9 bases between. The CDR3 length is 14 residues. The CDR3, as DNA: TGCGCCAGCAGCTTGGCAGACAGATACACTGAAGCTTTCTTT. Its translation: CASSLADRYTEAFF.

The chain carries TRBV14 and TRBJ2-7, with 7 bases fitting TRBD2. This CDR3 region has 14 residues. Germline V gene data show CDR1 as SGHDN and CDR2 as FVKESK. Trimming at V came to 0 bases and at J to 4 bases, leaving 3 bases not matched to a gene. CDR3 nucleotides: TGTGCCAGCAGCCAAGATGGTAGCGGGTACGAGCAGTACTTC. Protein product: CASSQDGSGYEQYF.

The CDR3 here is CASSQGGGDQPQHF. The CDR3 bases are TGCGCCAGCAGCCAAGGGGGGGGCGATCAGCCCCAGCATTTT. This chain uses TRBV4-1 with TRBJ1-5; tentative D call: TRBD1 (6 bases). This CDR3 is 14 amino acids long. Trimming took 1 base from V and 5 from J, leaving 9 bases between them. The germline V gene has CDR1 MGHRA and CDR2 YSYEKL.

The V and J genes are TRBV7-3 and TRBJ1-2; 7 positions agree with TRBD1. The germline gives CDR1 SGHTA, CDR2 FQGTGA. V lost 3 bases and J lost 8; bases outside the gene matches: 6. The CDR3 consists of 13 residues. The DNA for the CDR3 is TGTGCCAGCAGCTTTCGGCAGGGGGACGGCTACACCTTC. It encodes CASSFRQGDGYTF.

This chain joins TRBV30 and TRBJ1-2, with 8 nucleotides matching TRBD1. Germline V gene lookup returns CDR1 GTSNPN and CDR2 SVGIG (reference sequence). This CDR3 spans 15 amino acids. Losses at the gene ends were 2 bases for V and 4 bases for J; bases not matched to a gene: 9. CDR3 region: CAWSPGQGNSYGYTF. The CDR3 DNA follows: TGTGCCTGGAGTCCCGGACAGGGAAATAGCTATGGCTACACCTTC.

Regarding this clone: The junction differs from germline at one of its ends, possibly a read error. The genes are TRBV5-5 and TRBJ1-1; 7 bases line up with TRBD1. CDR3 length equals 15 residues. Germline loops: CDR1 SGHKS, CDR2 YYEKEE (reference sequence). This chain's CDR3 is CASTLRGGMNTEAFF. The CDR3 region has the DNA TGTGCCAGCACCTTGAGAGGGGGCATGAACACTGAAGCTTTCTTT.

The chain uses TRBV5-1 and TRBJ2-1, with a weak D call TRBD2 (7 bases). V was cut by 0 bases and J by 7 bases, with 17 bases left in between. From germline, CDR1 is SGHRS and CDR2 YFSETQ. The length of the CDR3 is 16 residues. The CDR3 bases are TGCGCCAGCAGCTTGGAAAGACTAGCTCAGGGGAATGAGCAGTTCTTC. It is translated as CASSLERLAQGNEQFF.

The CDR3 loop reads CASSAGTVGETQYF. For the CDR3, the DNA is TGTGCCAGCAGCGCGGGGACGGTGGGGGAGACCCAGTACTTC. The gene calls are TRBV5-4 and TRBJ2-5; a weak D match, TRBD2 (6 bases). The length of the CDR3 is 14 residues. Trimming took off 4 bases at V and 5 bases at J, with 15 bases between the two ends. Germline values: CDR1 SGHNT, CDR2 YYREEE (reference sequence). The full variable domain, with the rest looked up from reference TRBV5-4 and TRBJ2-5, is ETGVTQSPTHLIKTRGQQVTLRCSSQSGHNTVSWYQQALGQGPQFIFQYYREEENGRGNFPPRFSGLQFPNYSSELNVNALELDDSALYLCASSAGTVGETQYFGPGTRLLVL.

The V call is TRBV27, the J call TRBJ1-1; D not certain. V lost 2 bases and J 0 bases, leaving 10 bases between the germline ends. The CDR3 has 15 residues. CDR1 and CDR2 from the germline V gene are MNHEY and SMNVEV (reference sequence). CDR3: CASSLVGSVNTEAFF. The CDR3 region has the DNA TGTGCCAGCAGTTTAGTCGGGAGTGTGAACACTGAAGCTTTCTTT.

The CDR3: CASSPGGTGDGELFF. Written as DNA, the CDR3 is TGTGCCAGCAGCCCTGGGGGGACAGGGGACGGGGAGCTGTTTTTT. The gene calls are TRBV5-4 and TRBJ2-2; 10 nucleotides align to TRBD1. This CDR3 region has 15 residues. Germline trimming cut 4 bases from V and 7 bases from J; bases unmatched to any gene: 7. From germline, CDR1 is SGHNT and CDR2 YYREEE (reference sequence).

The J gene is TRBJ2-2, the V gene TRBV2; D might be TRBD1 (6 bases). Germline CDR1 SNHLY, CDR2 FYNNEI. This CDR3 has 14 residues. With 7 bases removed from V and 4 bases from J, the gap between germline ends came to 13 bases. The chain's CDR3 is CASISQGSTGELFF. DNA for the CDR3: TGTGCCAGCATAAGTCAGGGGAGCACCGGGGAGCTGTTTTTT.

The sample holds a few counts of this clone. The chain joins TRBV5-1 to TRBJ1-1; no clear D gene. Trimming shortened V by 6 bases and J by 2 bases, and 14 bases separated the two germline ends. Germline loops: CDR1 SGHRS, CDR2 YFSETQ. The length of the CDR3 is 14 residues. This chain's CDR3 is CASKMGRSNTEAFF. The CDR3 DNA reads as TGCGCCAGCAAGATGGGCAGGTCAAACACTGAAGCTTTCTTT.